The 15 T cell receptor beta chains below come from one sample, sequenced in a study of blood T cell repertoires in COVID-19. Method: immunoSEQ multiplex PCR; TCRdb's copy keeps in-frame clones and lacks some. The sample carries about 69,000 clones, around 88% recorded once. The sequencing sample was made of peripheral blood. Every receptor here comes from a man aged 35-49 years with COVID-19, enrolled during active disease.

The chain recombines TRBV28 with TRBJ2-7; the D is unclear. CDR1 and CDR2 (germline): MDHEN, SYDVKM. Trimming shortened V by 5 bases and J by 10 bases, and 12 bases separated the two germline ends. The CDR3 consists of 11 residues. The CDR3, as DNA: TGTGCCAGCAGTGAGGAGCCACACCAGTACTTC. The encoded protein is CASSEEPHQYF.

The CDR3 sequence: CASSRGPGKNQPQHF. In nucleotides, the CDR3 is TGCGCCAGCAGCCGTGGGCCAGGGAAAAATCAGCCCCAGCATTTT. The V and J genes are TRBV5-1 and TRBJ1-5; a possible D gene is TRBD1 (5 bases). CDR1 SGHRS and CDR2 YFSETQ come from the germline V gene. V lost 4 bases to trimming and J lost 4 bases, with 15 bases between them. The CDR3 is 15 residues long.

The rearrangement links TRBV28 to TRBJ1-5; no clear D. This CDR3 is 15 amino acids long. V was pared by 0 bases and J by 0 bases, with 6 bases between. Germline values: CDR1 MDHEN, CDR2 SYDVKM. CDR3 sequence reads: CASSLWADSNQPQHF. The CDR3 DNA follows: TGTGCCAGCAGTTTATGGGCGGATAGCAATCAGCCCCAGCATTTT.

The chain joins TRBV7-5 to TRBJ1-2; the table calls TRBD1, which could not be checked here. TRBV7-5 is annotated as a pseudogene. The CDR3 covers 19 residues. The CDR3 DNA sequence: TGTGTCAGAAGCTTAGTATCGAAGGGACAGCGATACCCGAACTATGGCTACACCTTC. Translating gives CVRSLVSKGQRYPNYGYTF.

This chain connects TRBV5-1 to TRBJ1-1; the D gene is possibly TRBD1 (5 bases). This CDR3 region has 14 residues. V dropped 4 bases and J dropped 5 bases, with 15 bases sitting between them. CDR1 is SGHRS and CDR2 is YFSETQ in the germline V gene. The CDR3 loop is CASSTSQVGTEAFF. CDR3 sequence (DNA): TGCGCCAGCAGCACTTCACAGGTCGGAACTGAAGCTTTCTTT.

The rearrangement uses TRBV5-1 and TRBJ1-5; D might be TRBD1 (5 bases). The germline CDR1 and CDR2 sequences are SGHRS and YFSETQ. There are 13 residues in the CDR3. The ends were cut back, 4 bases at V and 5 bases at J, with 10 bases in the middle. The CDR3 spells CASSPEGYQPQHF. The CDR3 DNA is TGCGCCAGCAGCCCGGAGGGGTATCAGCCCCAGCATTTT.

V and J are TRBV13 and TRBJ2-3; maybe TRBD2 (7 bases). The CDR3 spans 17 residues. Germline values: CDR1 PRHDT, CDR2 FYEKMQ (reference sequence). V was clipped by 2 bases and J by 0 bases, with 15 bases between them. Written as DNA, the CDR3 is TGTGCCAGCAGCTTACCCCTCGGGGGGCTAAGCACAGATACGCAGTATTTT. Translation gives CASSLPLGGLSTDTQYF.

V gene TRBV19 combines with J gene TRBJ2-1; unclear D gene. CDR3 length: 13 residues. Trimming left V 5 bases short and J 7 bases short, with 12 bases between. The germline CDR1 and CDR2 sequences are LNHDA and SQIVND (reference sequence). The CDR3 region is CASSPSRDNEQFF. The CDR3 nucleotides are TGTGCCAGTAGTCCCTCCCGAGATAATGAGCAGTTCTTC.

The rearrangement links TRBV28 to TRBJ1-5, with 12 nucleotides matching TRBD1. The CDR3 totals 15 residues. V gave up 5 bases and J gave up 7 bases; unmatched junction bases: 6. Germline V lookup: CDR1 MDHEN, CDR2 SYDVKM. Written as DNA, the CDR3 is TGTGCCAGCAGTGGGGGACAGGGGGCAGGGCAGCCCCAGCATTTT. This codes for CASSGGQGAGQPQHF.

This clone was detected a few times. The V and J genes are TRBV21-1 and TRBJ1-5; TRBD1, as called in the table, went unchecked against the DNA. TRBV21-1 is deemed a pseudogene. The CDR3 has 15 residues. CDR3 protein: CASSKGDREDQPQHF. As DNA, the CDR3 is TGTGCCAGCAGCAAAGGGGACAGGGAAGATCAGCCCCAGCATTTT.

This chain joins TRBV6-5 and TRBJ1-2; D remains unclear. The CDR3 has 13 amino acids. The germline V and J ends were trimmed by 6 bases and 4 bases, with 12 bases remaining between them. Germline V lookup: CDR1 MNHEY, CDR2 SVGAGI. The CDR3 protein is CASRPGLSYGYTF. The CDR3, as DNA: TGTGCCAGCAGACCCGGACTGAGCTATGGCTACACCTTC.

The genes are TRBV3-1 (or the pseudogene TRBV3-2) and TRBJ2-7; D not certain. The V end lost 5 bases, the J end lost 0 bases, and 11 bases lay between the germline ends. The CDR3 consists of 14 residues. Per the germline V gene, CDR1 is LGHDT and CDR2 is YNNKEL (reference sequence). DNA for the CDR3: TGTGCCAGCAGCTTCCGACTCGACTCCTACGAGCAGTACTTC. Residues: CASSFRLDSYEQYF.

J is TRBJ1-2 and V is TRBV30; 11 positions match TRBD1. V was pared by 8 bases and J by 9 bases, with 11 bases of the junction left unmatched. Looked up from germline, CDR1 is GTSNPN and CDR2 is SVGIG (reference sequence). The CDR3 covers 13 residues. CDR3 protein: CARYSGQGGSYTF. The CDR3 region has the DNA TGTGCCCGATACTCGGGACAGGGGGGTAGCTACACCTTC. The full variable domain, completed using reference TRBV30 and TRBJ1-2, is SQTIHQWPATLVQPVGSPLSLECTVEGTSNPNLYWYRQAAGRGLQLLFYSVGIGQISSEVPQNLSASRPQDRQFILSSKKLLLSDSGFYLCARYSGQGGSYTFGSGTRLTVV.

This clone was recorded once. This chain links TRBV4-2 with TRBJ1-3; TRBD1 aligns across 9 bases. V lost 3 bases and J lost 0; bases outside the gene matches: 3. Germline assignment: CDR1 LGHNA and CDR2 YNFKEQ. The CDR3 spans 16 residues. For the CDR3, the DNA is TGTGCCAGCAGCCAGCTACAGGGGGCCTCTGGAAACACCATATATTTT. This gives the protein CASSQLQGASGNTIYF.

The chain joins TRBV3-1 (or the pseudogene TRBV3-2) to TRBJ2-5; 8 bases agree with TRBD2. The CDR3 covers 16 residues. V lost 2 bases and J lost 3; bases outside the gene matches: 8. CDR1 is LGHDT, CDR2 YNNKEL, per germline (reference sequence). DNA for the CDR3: TGTGCCAGCAGCCAAAACCCGTCGGGGGGGGAAGAGACCCAGTACTTC. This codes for CASSQNPSGGEETQYF.